Shown below are 8 T cell receptor beta chains from a single sample sequenced in a study of control samples from healthy donors and cancer patients (dated by TCRdb to 2018 to 2021). The library was made by the immunoSEQ multiplex PCR assay. The source is immuneACCESS, and TCRdb retained only in-frame sequences with V and J called. Part of the clones is not carried over; for the studies checked, unresolved V genes explain less than half of this, and the remainder is unexplained. The sample has 57,000 or so clones on record, around 94% of them singletons. The biggest ten clones account for roughly 4% of the sample. Input material: blood. The receptors were sampled from a man aged 25 to 40 in good health.

For this clone: At one end, the junction sequence differs from germline, possibly due to a read error. The chain couples TRBV7-7 to TRBJ2-1, with 12 bases identical to TRBD2. This CDR3 region has 17 residues. Germline V gene lookup returns CDR1 SSHAT and CDR2 FNYEAQ (reference sequence). The CDR3 DNA follows: TGTGCTAGCAGCTTAGGCCGGGGACTAGCGGGTTACAATGAGCAGTTCTTC. It codes for CASSLGRGLAGYNEQFF.

V and J are TRBV7-9 and TRBJ1-6; 8 bases are a match to TRBD1. V lost 5 bases, J lost 0 bases, and 6 bases stayed unmatched. The CDR3 length is 17 residues. CDR1 is SEHNR, CDR2 FQNEAQ, per germline (reference sequence). CDR3 sequence (DNA): TGTGCCAGCAGCGACGGACAGGGTAGCTCCTATAATTCACCCCTCCACTTT. It is translated as CASSDGQGSSYNSPLHF.

This clone was observed a single time. The gene calls are TRBV11-2 and TRBJ2-1, with 13 nucleotides matching TRBD2. The CDR3 spans 17 residues. Germline CDR1 reads SGHAT; CDR2 reads FQNNGV. Unmatched junction bases numbered 9, after V lost 4 bases and J lost 6 bases. CDR3 in DNA: TGTGCCAGCAGCTCAAAGCCACTAGCGGGAGGGCTCAATGAGCAGTTCTTC. This sequence encodes CASSSKPLAGGLNEQFF.

This chain joins TRBV7-8 and TRBJ2-3; D uncertain. The CDR3 extends over 16 amino acids. The V gene lost 4 bases and the J gene lost 0 bases, with 14 bases spanning the gap. Germline CDR1 SGHVS, CDR2 FQNEAQ. The CDR3, as DNA: TGTGCCAGCAGCTCCCACGGTACTACTAGCACAGATACGCAGTATTTT. It codes for CASSSHGTTSTDTQYF.

The V and J genes are TRBV9 and TRBJ1-2; possibly TRBD1 for D (5 bases). V was pared by 0 bases and J by 6 bases, with 12 bases between. This CDR3 is 14 amino acids long. The germline gives CDR1 SGDLS, CDR2 YYNGEE. The CDR3 here is CASSVAGVGNGYTF. In DNA, the CDR3 is TGTGCCAGCAGCGTAGCGGGGGTGGGGAATGGCTACACCTTC.

This rearrangement joins TRBV28 to TRBJ2-1; D uncertain. This CDR3 has 20 residues. V was cut by 2 bases and J by 3 bases, with 26 bases left in between. CDR1 and CDR2 (germline): MDHEN, SYDVKM. CDR3 coding DNA: TGTGCCAGCAGTTTAATTAAAGGGTTGAACACCCTGATTTACTACAATGAGCAGTTCTTC. Protein: CASSLIKGLNTLIYYNEQFF.

This chain joins TRBV27 and TRBJ1-5; no firm D call. This CDR3 has 12 residues. CDR1 MNHEY and CDR2 SMNVEV come from the germline V gene (reference sequence). The V gene lost 11 bases and the J gene lost 3 bases, with 11 bases spanning the gap. The CDR3 coding sequence is TGTGCCTCCGCGGGGTACAATCAGCCCCAGCATTTT. This encodes CASAGYNQPQHF.

The chain recombines TRBV6-6 with TRBJ1-5, with 9 bases fitting TRBD1. The CDR3 length is 16 residues. The V gene end was trimmed by 6 bases and the J gene end by 5 bases; junction bases not matched to a gene: 11. CDR1 is MNHNY, CDR2 SVGAGI, per germline (reference sequence). CDR3 sequence: CASSSLHRDRDQPQHF. The CDR3 bases are TGTGCCAGCAGCTCCCTCCACCGGGACAGGGATCAGCCCCAGCATTTT.